One sample yielded the 2 T cell receptor beta chains listed below, sequenced in a study of T cells after yellow fever vaccination. MiXCR was run by TCRdb on the 5' RACE reads, yielding one entry per CDR3 protein. The sample yields around 46,000 distinct CDR3 sequences, roughly 6.4% seen once. Specimen: CD8+ T cells not binding an NS4B(214-222) dextramer, sorted from PBMCs, collected 45 days after the yellow fever booster vaccination. These receptors were taken from a man between 25 and 39 years old who received the YFV17D yellow fever vaccine.

The rearrangement uses TRBV6-5 and TRBJ1-2; D remains unclear. Germline V CDR1 and CDR2: MNHEY, SVGAGI. The CDR3 spans 13 residues. V dropped 2 bases and J dropped 14 bases, with 18 bases sitting between them. The CDR3 reads CASSYTPGMEETF. The CDR3 DNA reads as TGTGCCAGCAGTTACACACCGGGAATGGAGGAAACCTTC.

This clonotype was observed a few times. This chain connects TRBV20-1 to TRBJ2-7, with 7 bases lining up with TRBD2. CDR1 is DFQATT, CDR2 SNEGSKA, per germline (reference sequence). The CDR3 runs to 14 residues. The V gene end was trimmed by 0 bases and the J gene end by 2 bases; junction bases not matched to a gene: 4. CDR3 sequence: CSARDKAGPYEQYF. The CDR3 region has the DNA TGCAGTGCTAGAGATAAAGCGGGACCCTACGAGCAGTACTTC.